This entry concerns a single TCR beta chain. These data come from a study of blood T cell repertoires in COVID-19. The protocol was immunoSEQ multiplex PCR, while the TCRdb copy is restricted to in-frame clones and leaves out a portion. The sample shows about 200,000 clones, 70% to 90% of them seen only once. Germline-derived CDR1 and CDR2 are SEHNR and FQNEAQ (reference sequence). Germline trimming cut 1 base from V and 6 bases from J; bases unmatched to any gene: 5. The CDR3 runs to 16 residues. Sample: peripheral blood. The chain uses TRBV7-9 and TRBJ1-4; 10 nucleotides agree with TRBD1. The TCR was taken from a man aged 60 to 69 with active or convalescent COVID-19. The CDR3 DNA follows: TGTGCCAGCAGCTTAGGGTTGGGACAGGGGTATGAAAAACTGTTTTTT. This translates into CASSLGLGQGYEKLFF. The whole variable domain, remainder taken from reference TRBV7-9 and TRBJ1-4, is DTGVSQNPRHKITKRGQNVTFRCDPISEHNRLYWYRQTLGQGPEFLTYFQNEAQLEKSRLLSDRFSAERPKGSFSTLEIQRTEQGDSAMYLCASSLGLGQGYEKLFFGSGTQLSVL.